This T cell receptor (beta chain) is from a study of blood T cell repertoires in COVID-19. Study-level background: In each case, the material was cDNA or gDNA derived from T cells, B-cell-depleted T cells, or PBMCs.

Original methodology: By means of reference gene primer amplification, nucleated cell counts were estimated. The data were produced by immunoSEQ multiplex PCR, yet TCRdb's version contains in-frame clones alone and is incomplete. V and J calls and clone size are copied from that table; D and trimming were computed from the DNA. This table has about 250,000 clones, around 85% appearing once. Germline V gives CDR1 LNHDA, CDR2 SQIVND (reference sequence). The CDR3 runs to 15 residues. Trimming stripped 3 bases from V and 4 bases from J, with 13 bases between. The receptor comes from a woman older than 75 with acute or convalescent COVID-19. Source material: peripheral blood. V gene TRBV19 combines with J gene TRBJ1-5; D is unresolved. The CDR3 coding sequence is TGTGCCAGTAGTATCAGCGCCACGAATAATCAGCCCCAGCATTTT. This translates into CASSISATNNQPQHF.